Reported below is one T cell receptor (beta chain). The sample comes from a study of cytomegalovirus exposure and HLA in healthy donors. Study in general: Clustering assigned 70% to 85% of the roughly 370 genotyped donors to the Caucasian-associated ancestry cluster.

The PCR contained 60 Vbeta and 13 Jbeta primers. Sequencing used immunoSEQ multiplex PCR; TCRdb keeps in-frame clones, though not all of them. Of 200,000 to 250,000 clones in the sample, about 74% were seen once. This CDR3 is 13 amino acids long. V lost 2 bases and J lost 5, with 12 bases in between. The V gene's germline CDR1 is GTSNPN and CDR2 SVGIG (reference sequence). The J gene is TRBJ2-5, the V gene TRBV30, with D unclear. Sequenced: PBMCs. This clonotype originated in a woman aged 25 to 39 in good health and CMV-seronegative. CDR3 region: CAWSMIVWETQYF. The CDR3 nucleotides are TGTGCCTGGAGTATGATAGTGTGGGAGACCCAGTACTTC.